The entry below gives a single T cell receptor (beta chain) sequence along with its context. This clonotype was detected only a few times. The clone's antigen remains unknown. No base quality information exists; no much larger clone differs at one position. To demonstrate the VDJtools post-analysis software, TCR beta repertoires were profiled from the peripheral blood of about 14 young patients with multiple sclerosis. Multiple sclerosis patients were children and adolescents aged about 6 to 17 years. The library relied on PCR. The listed sequencing device is Illumina HiSeq 2500. To reduce PCR and sequencing biases, unique molecular identifiers were incorporated into the TCR beta cDNA libraries. Some 500,000 cDNA molecules were obtained per 1 to 10 million input T cells, so each molecule approximated one T cell. Patient libraries were prepared and sequenced with the same protocol used for the earlier healthy control dataset. Samples belonging to the same batch were prepared together, multiplexed and sequenced on a shared HiSeq lane. From the authors' description of their analysis: Raw barcoded reads were processed with MIGEC, and single-read molecular identifier groups were discarded before consensus assembly and CDR3 extraction. Clonotype tables were post-analysed with VDJtools, normalizing diversity by down-sampling all datasets to the smallest sample size. Repertoire overlap clustering matched CDR3 amino acid but not nucleotide sequences to correct batch-related cross-sample contamination. Using fastp at Q25 and MiXCR, TCRdb reprocessed the public reads and kept productive beta chains. Each CDR3 protein appears once, grouped with its most common genes and DNA. V and J calls and clone size were set by TCRdb, not the authors. This sample holds roughly 600,000 distinct CDR3 sequences; 44% were observed only once. In total, the top ten clones hold 1.5% to 2% of the sample.

The data derive from a study of post-analysis software for immune sequencing data (dated by TCRdb to about 2015). Study-wide context: Disease courses on record covered relapsing-remitting, secondary progressive and progressive-relapsing multiple sclerosis, though some patients had no subtype annotation. A subset of samples was prepared in parallel using single-end sample barcoding, then pooled and co-amplified after Illumina adapter ligation. The patient repertoires were set against about eleven previously published healthy control repertoires from donors whose ages ranged from 6 to 25 years. What the work shows at the level of the full study, not this receptor alone: When samples were clustered directly using the F measure, samples prepared in the same batch co-clustered strongly, which prompted a batch-effect correction. Normalized Chao1 diversity was significantly lower in multiple sclerosis patients than controls, suggesting substantial peripheral T-cell clonal expansion. The control group was slightly older than the multiple sclerosis patient group.

The TCR originated in a girl aged 10-17 years with multiple sclerosis. Specimen: blood.

The DNA is TGTGCCAGCATCGTTTCGGGACAGGCTAACACTGAAGCTTTCTTT. Its translation reads: CASIVSGQANTEAFF. The V gene is TRBV6-4 and the J gene is TRBJ1-1; TRBD1 agrees with 8 junctional bases. The junction shows trimming of 7 bases on V and 2 bases on J, and the gene matches do not reach 9 bases of it. CDR3 length: 15 amino acids, cysteine to phenylalanine. Only the CDR3 region is kept as DNA, spanning 45 bases read in frame from base 1. CDR1 and CDR2 are drawn from the germline V gene: MRHNA, SNTAGT.